This entry describes one T cell receptor beta chain. The antigen is undetermined. Trimming removed 1 base at V and 10 bases at J, with 12 bases between. The CDR3 length is 14 residues. From germline, CDR1 is SGDLS and CDR2 YYNGEE. The data stem from a study of cytomegalovirus exposure and HLA in healthy donors. On the study more broadly: Of all 370 or so donors who were genotyped, roughly 81% belonged to the Caucasian-associated ancestry cluster.

General study results and limits: Follow-up analysis later connected one missense variant in DCLRE1C with trimming of TCR beta V- and J-genes. In a later analysis, specific HLA alleles were associated with approximately 16,000 TCR beta sequences at a 0.05 false discovery rate.

The PCR was carried out with 60 Vbeta primers and 13 Jbeta primers. In the original workflow: In a later analysis, of tens of millions of unique beta chains, about 12 million appeared in at least two donors. This table comes from immunoSEQ multiplex PCR, and its TCRdb copy is limited to in-frame clones, with some not included. V and J calls and clone size are given by that table; D and trimming were obtained from the DNA. The sample carries about 160,000 clones, roughly 80% recorded once. Sequenced material: PBMCs. The J gene is TRBJ2-6, the V gene TRBV9; D is perhaps TRBD1 (6 bases). The TCR was taken from a woman aged 50 to 60 in good health and CMV-seronegative. CDR3 nucleotides: TGTGCCAGCAGCGTATTAACAGGGTTGAACGTCCTGACTTTC. Residues: CASSVLTGLNVLTF.